One sample yielded the 22 T cell receptor beta chains listed below, sequenced in a study. Clones were sequenced by immunoSEQ multiplex PCR, and TCRdb holds only the in-frame ones, with some missing. The sample has about 68,000 clones; 90% to 95% are singletons. The sequenced material came from PBMCs. Source of these receptors: a man in his forties or fifties with rheumatoid arthritis.

This CDR3 is CAWSRTGGYQPQHF. CDR3 in DNA: TGTGCCTGGAGTAGGACAGGGGGGTATCAGCCCCAGCATTTT. This rearrangement joins TRBV30 to TRBJ1-5; 10 bases align to TRBD1. CDR3 length: 14 amino acids. Germline values: CDR1 GTSNPN, CDR2 SVGIG (reference sequence). Trimming removed 2 bases from V and 5 bases from J; junction bases left unmatched: 3.

This clone was seen a single time. The V gene is TRBV6-4, the J gene TRBJ2-1; D is possibly TRBD2 (5 bases). The CDR3 is 14 residues long. Deletions cut 3 bases from V and 7 bases from J, with 13 bases between. Germline loops: CDR1 MRHNA, CDR2 SNTAGT. The CDR3 DNA follows: TGTGCCAGCAGTGAGGTGGGAGATCGGAATGAGCAGTTCTTC. Its protein is CASSEVGDRNEQFF.

The CDR3: CASSPSGLAGEGTQYF. The DNA of the CDR3 is TGTGCCAGCTCACCCTCGGGACTAGCGGGAGAAGGTACGCAGTATTTT. V and J are TRBV18 and TRBJ2-3, with TRBD2 matching 14 bases. Trimming removed 3 bases from V and 8 bases from J; junction bases left unmatched: 7. The CDR3 totals 16 residues. Germline assignment: CDR1 KGHSH and CDR2 LQKENI.

The V call is TRBV12-5, the J call TRBJ2-3, with 10 bases identical to TRBD2. The CDR3 is 16 residues long. With 8 bases clipped from V and 0 bases from J, the junction kept 8 bases outside the gene matches. Germline V lookup: CDR1 LGHNT, CDR2 FRNRAP. This chain's CDR3 is CASSPPGLASTDTQYF. Written as DNA, the CDR3 is TGTGCTAGTAGCCCCCCGGGACTAGCGAGCACAGATACGCAGTATTTT.

This sequence joins TRBV24-1 and TRBJ1-2, with D possibly matching TRBD1 (6 bases). Germline CDR1 and CDR2: KGHDR and SFDVKD. The CDR3 extends over 16 amino acids. V lost 3 bases and J 8 bases, leaving 21 bases between the germline ends. DNA of the CDR3: TGTGCCACCAGTGATACCCGACAGGATACCATTGTGGGCTACACCTTC. Protein sequence: CATSDTRQDTIVGYTF.

A word on this clone: Other DNA sequences of this sample code for an identical CDR3. The gene calls are TRBV9 and TRBJ1-3; D unresolved. This CDR3 is built from 12 residues. V lost 4 bases and J 0 bases, leaving 2 bases between the germline ends. Germline V gene sequence: CDR1 SGDLS, CDR2 YYNGEE. The CDR3: CASSPSGNTIYF. The DNA for the CDR3 is TGTGCCAGCAGCCCCTCTGGAAACACCATATATTTT.

This clone was counted a few times. This sequence joins TRBV15 and TRBJ1-2, with TRBD1 identical over 8 bases. The J segment lost 3 bases and the V segment lost 0 bases, leaving 21 bases of the junction unmatched. The CDR3 totals 21 residues. Per germline, CDR1 LNHNV and CDR2 YYDKDF (reference sequence). CDR3 residues: CATSRDNRVRAGGAGDYGYTF. CDR3 DNA sequence: TGTGCCACCAGCAGAGATAACAGGGTCAGGGCAGGGGGCGCAGGAGACTATGGCTACACCTTC. Looking up the rest from reference TRBV15 and TRBJ1-2 gives the full variable domain: DAMVIQNPRYQVTQFGKPVTLSCSQTLNHNVMYWYQQKSSQAPKLLFHYYDKDFNNEADTPDNFQSRRPNTSFCFLDIRSPGLGDTAMYLCATSRDNRVRAGGAGDYGYTFGSGTRLTVV.

The CDR3 loop is CASSLTRQGTEAFF. CDR3 sequence (DNA): TGTGCCAGCAGCTTAACAAGACAGGGGACTGAAGCTTTCTTT. V usage is TRBV7-3 and J usage is TRBJ1-1, with 8 bases identical to TRBD1. The CDR3 runs 14 residues. The ends lost 0 bases at V and 5 bases at J; junction bases unmatched: 2. The germline CDR1 and CDR2 sequences are SGHTA and FQGTGA.

The gene calls are TRBV2 and TRBJ1-5; weak D call: TRBD1 (5 bases). V lost 6 bases and J 4 bases, leaving 13 bases between the germline ends. CDR1 and CDR2 (germline): SNHLY, FYNNEI. The CDR3 runs 14 residues. The CDR3 region has the DNA TGTGCCAGCAGGGGGGGGAAAGGTAATCAGCCCCAGCATTTT. Its translation is CASRGGKGNQPQHF.

The J gene is TRBJ2-2, the V gene TRBV27; no reliable D call. The CDR3 covers 15 residues. Germline values: CDR1 MNHEY, CDR2 SMNVEV (reference sequence). V dropped 2 bases and J dropped 0 bases, with 7 bases sitting between them. CDR3 sequence (DNA): TGTGCCAGCAGTTTAGCACGAACGAACACCGGGGAGCTGTTTTTT. Translation: CASSLARTNTGELFF.

This rearrangement joins TRBV9 to TRBJ2-3; TRBD2 matches at 10 bases. The V and J ends lost 1 base and 3 bases, in that order; junction bases with no gene match: 5. Germline V gene sequence: CDR1 SGDLS, CDR2 YYNGEE. There are 16 residues in the CDR3. DNA of the CDR3: TGTGCCAGCAGCGTATATCTAGCGGGAGTGACAGATACGCAGTATTTT. It codes for CASSVYLAGVTDTQYF.

The chain joins TRBV24-1 to TRBJ2-5; 10 nucleotides line up with TRBD1. J gave up 5 bases and V 1 base, and 3 bases lay outside the gene matches. The CDR3 spans 15 residues. Germline V gene sequence: CDR1 KGHDR, CDR2 SFDVKD. The CDR3 coding sequence is TGTGCCACCAGTGATTTAGGGACAGGGGACGAGACCCAGTACTTC. This codes for CATSDLGTGDETQYF.

V and J are TRBV11-2 and TRBJ1-2; D remains unclear. Trimming took off 1 base at V and 1 base at J, with 4 bases between the two ends. The CDR3 totals 13 residues. CDR1 is SGHAT, CDR2 FQNNGV, per germline. The CDR3 sequence is CASSLADNYGYTF. The CDR3 DNA reads as TGTGCCAGCAGCTTAGCCGATAACTATGGCTACACCTTC.

CDR3 DNA sequence: TGCGCCAGTACTGGGGGGGTCGGCACTGAAGCTTTCTTT. Amino acid sequence: CASTGGVGTEAFF. The chain has TRBV5-1 and TRBJ1-1; perhaps TRBD1 as D (5 bases). Germline V lookup: CDR1 SGHRS, CDR2 YFSETQ. The CDR3 totals 13 residues. V lost 8 bases to trimming and J lost 4 bases, with 15 bases between them.

This chain uses TRBV7-8 with TRBJ2-5; 10 nucleotides agree with TRBD2. Germline lookup yields CDR1 SGHVS and CDR2 FQNEAQ. The CDR3 runs 15 residues. J was trimmed by 4 bases and V by 4 bases; bases with no gene match: 6. The CDR3 DNA reads as TGTGCCAGCAGCTCGCAGCGGGGGGGCCGAGAGACCCAGTACTTC. Translation: CASSSQRGGRETQYF.

V usage is TRBV11-2 and J usage is TRBJ1-1; no reliable D call. Germline lookup yields CDR1 SGHAT and CDR2 FQNNGV. V was pared by 3 bases and J by 0 bases, with 23 bases between. The CDR3 is 19 amino acids. The CDR3 here is CASSFPRGPSRPMNTEAFF. The CDR3 nucleotides are TGTGCCAGCAGCTTCCCGCGGGGTCCTTCTCGACCTATGAACACTGAAGCTTTCTTT.

The gene calls are TRBV3-1 (or the pseudogene TRBV3-2) and TRBJ1-6, with no clear D. Trimming pared 4 bases from V and 0 bases from J, leaving 10 bases between. Germline V CDR1 and CDR2: LGHDT, YNNKEL (reference sequence). The CDR3 covers 16 residues. For the CDR3, the DNA is TGTGCCAGCAGCCCTAGTCATAGCTCCTATAATTCACCCCTCCACTTT. It specifies CASSPSHSSYNSPLHF.

The chain recombines TRBV9 with TRBJ1-2; no firm D call. Germline-derived CDR1 and CDR2 are SGDLS and YYNGEE. CDR3 size: 13 residues. Deletions cut 0 bases from V and 8 bases from J, with 11 bases between. The CDR3 coding sequence is TGTGCCAGCAGCGTAGCTACGGGAAGAGGCTACACCTTC. It yields the protein CASSVATGRGYTF.

The chain links TRBV5-1 to TRBJ2-7; 9 bases match TRBD2. The CDR3 has 14 amino acids. The V gene end was trimmed by 3 bases and the J gene end by 5 bases; junction bases not matched to a gene: 6. The germline CDR1 and CDR2 sequences are SGHRS and YFSETQ. CDR3 coding DNA: TGCGCCAGCAGCTCCCTCGGACTAGCGAACGAGCAGTACTTC. This gives the protein CASSSLGLANEQYF.

This clone has only one observation. This chain uses TRBV6-1 with TRBJ2-1; TRBD1 agrees at 9 bases. Germline V gene lookup returns CDR1 MNHNS and CDR2 SASEGT. The CDR3 is made up of 16 amino acids. V lost 4 bases and J lost 6; bases outside the gene matches: 10. CDR3 sequence reads: CASSAYPGQGGNEQFF. The CDR3 DNA sequence: TGTGCCAGCAGTGCCTACCCGGGACAGGGTGGCAATGAGCAGTTCTTC.

The rearrangement uses TRBV5-6 and TRBJ1-1; D is undetermined. Germline V lookup: CDR1 SGHDT, CDR2 YYEEEE. V was trimmed by 2 bases and J by 1 base, leaving 6 bases between them. This CDR3 contains 13 residues. DNA for the CDR3: TGTGCCAGCAGCTTTGCAGGGAACACTGAAGCTTTCTTT. Encoded protein: CASSFAGNTEAFF.

The chain links TRBV25-1 to TRBJ2-1; D is unclear. Trimming cost V 6 bases and J 0 bases, with 12 bases left between them. Germline CDR1 MGHDK, CDR2 SYGVNS. The CDR3 loop spans 15 amino acids. The CDR3, as DNA: TGTGCCAGCAGCCCCCTGCGGAGCTCCTACAATGAGCAGTTCTTC. As protein: CASSPLRSSYNEQFF.